This TCR beta chain was found in a study of blood T cell repertoires in COVID-19. Study-level information: The United States, Italy and Spain supplied acute and convalescent COVID-19 samples.

Authors' data handling: Using reference gene primer amplification, nucleated cell counts were estimated. Profiling relied on immunoSEQ multiplex PCR, and the TCRdb table lists in-frame clones only, not all of them. The V and J calls and clone size were taken over from that table, and D and trimming were inferred from the DNA. The table shows 250,000 to 350,000 clones, with around 87% occurring only once. This CDR3 is built from 15 residues. V lost 4 bases to trimming and J lost 0 bases; unmatched junction nucleotides: 5. The V gene's germline CDR1 is MNHEY and CDR2 SVGEGT. Sequencing input: peripheral blood. The rearrangement uses TRBV6-2 or TRBV6-3 and TRBJ1-2; TRBD1 matches at 7 bases. The origin of this receptor is a woman aged 50 to 60 who had recovered from COVID-19. The CDR3 DNA reads as TGTGCCAGCAGTTCGACAGGGAATGCTAACTATGGCTACACCTTC. Protein sequence: CASSSTGNANYGYTF.